This TCR beta chain was sequenced for a study of shared clonotypes between healthy human individuals. Study-level background: Per-donor plates numbered three CD4 naive, three CD4 memory, two CD8 naive and one CD8 memory. Regarding the study as a whole: The naive CD4 repertoires of a few donors were compared, and roughly 5.1% of clonotypes were shared.

The donors were all Caucasian adults (living in Nashville, Tennessee). With V trimmed by 8 bases and J by 1 base, 4 bases remained unmatched. The germline V gene encodes CDR1 MNHEY and CDR2 SMNVEV (reference sequence). The CDR3 consists of 13 residues. TCRdb's copy holds only in-frame clones and misses some; the assay was immunoSEQ multiplex PCR. The sample records about 2.4 million clones, more than 80% being singletons. Details on this clone: The antigen remains unidentified.

What was sequenced was naive CD4+ T cells sorted from blood. Subset reported: CD45RA+ positively selected. This chain links TRBV27 with TRBJ2-7; 8 positions agree with TRBD1. This receptor was identified in a man aged 18-30 years in good health. CDR3 protein: CASVRQGSYEQYF. CDR3 in DNA: TGTGCCAGCGTGAGACAGGGGTCCTACGAGCAGTACTTC.